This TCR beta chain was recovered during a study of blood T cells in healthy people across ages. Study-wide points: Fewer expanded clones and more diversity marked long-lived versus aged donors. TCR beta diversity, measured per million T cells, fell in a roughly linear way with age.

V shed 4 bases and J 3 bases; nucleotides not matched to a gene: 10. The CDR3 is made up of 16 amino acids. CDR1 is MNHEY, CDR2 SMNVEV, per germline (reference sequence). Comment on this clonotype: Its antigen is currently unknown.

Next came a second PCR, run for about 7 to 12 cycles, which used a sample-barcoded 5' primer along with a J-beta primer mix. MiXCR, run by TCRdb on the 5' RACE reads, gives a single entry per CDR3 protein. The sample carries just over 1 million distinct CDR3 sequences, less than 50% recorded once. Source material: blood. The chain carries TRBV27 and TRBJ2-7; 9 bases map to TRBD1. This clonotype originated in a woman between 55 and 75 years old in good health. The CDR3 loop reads CASSSTGGSGLYEQYF. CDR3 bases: TGTGCCAGCAGTTCCACAGGGGGCTCTGGCCTCTACGAGCAGTACTTC.